Below are 16 T cell receptor beta chains sequenced from a single sample in a study of circulating CD8 cells and anti-PD-1 response in melanoma. Sorting of live CD3+CD8+TCRalphabeta+ cells by PD-1 and/or TIGIT gave four subsets. TCR libraries were prepared from roughly 14 ng of total RNA with the QIAseq Immune Repertoire TCR panel. One entry per CDR3 protein results from TCRdb running MiXCR on the reads. Found here are 1,500 to 2,000 distinct CDR3 sequences, about 6.8% of them singletons; the top ten hold less than 10%. The sample in question was CD8+ T cells from PBMCs, obtained at baseline or after one month of anti-PD-1 therapy (not recorded which). These receptors were collected from a human donor with melanoma.

This clonotype was observed a few times. This rearrangement joins TRBV19 to TRBJ2-3; the D call may be TRBD1 or TRBD2 (5 bases each). V lost 3 bases to trimming and J lost 2 bases, with 9 bases between them. Germline CDR1 LNHDA, CDR2 SQIVND (reference sequence). The CDR3 loop spans 14 amino acids. Here the CDR3 reads CASSIGANTDTQYF. Written as DNA, the CDR3 is TGTGCCAGTAGTATCGGGGCCAACACAGATACGCAGTATTTT.

This clonotype is classed as medium-sized (0.01 to 0.1%). The chain employs TRBV27 and TRBJ2-3; D possibly corresponds to TRBD1 (6 bases). Germline V gene data show CDR1 as MNHEY and CDR2 as SMNVEV (reference sequence). Trimming stripped 3 bases from V and 3 bases from J, with 10 bases between. This CDR3 contains 14 residues. CDR3 in DNA: TGTGCCAGCAGTTTGGGCAGGGGAACAGATACGCAGTATTTT. This gives the protein CASSLGRGTDTQYF.

The V and J genes are TRBV2 and TRBJ1-1; 7 bases align to TRBD1. CDR1 and CDR2 from the germline V gene are SNHLY and FYNNEI. CDR3 length equals 17 residues. The V and J ends lost 5 bases and 1 base, in that order; junction bases with no gene match: 13. CDR3 protein: CASSFGTEGRTNTEAFF. In nucleotides, the CDR3 is TGTGCCAGCAGTTTCGGGACAGAGGGCCGCACGAACACTGAAGCTTTCTTT.

V is TRBV5-6 and J is TRBJ2-7, with D perhaps matching TRBD2 (6 bases). The V gene lost 0 bases and the J gene lost 0 bases, with 10 bases spanning the gap. This CDR3 contains 15 residues. CDR1 and CDR2 (germline): SGHDT, YYEEEE. CDR3 in amino acids: CASSLGSGSSYEQYF. CDR3 in DNA: TGTGCCAGCAGCTTGGGGTCCGGGAGCTCCTACGAGCAGTACTTC. Drawing the rest from reference TRBV5-6 and TRBJ2-7, the complete variable domain is DAGVTQSPTHLIKTRGQQVTLRCSPKSGHDTVSWYQQALGQGPQFIFQYYEEEERQRGNFPDRFSGHQFPNYSSELNVNALLLGDSALYLCASSLGSGSSYEQYFGPGTRLTVT.

This clonotype rates as medium-sized (0.01 to 0.1%). The chain combines TRBV19 with TRBJ1-1, with 8 bases aligning to TRBD1. Trimming removed 8 bases from V and 1 base from J; junction bases left unmatched: 0. CDR3 length: 12 residues. Germline CDR1 reads LNHDA; CDR2 reads SQIVND (reference sequence). CDR3 loop: CASGQGNTEAFF. In nucleotides, the CDR3 is TGTGCCAGTGGACAGGGGAACACTGAAGCTTTCTTT.

This clonotype was seen only a few times. The gene calls are TRBV7-9 and TRBJ2-7; 9 bases match TRBD1. CDR3 length: 14 residues. After removal of 0 bases from V and 4 bases from J, the junction contained 1 base not matched to a gene. Germline CDR1 and CDR2: SEHNR and FQNEAQ (reference sequence). CDR3 DNA sequence: TGTGCCAGCAGCTTAGCGACAGGGGGTTACGAGCAGTACTTC. Translation gives CASSLATGGYEQYF.

Sample share makes this clonotype medium-sized. The V and J genes are TRBV9 and TRBJ1-6; D remains ambiguous. The CDR3 runs 12 residues. Deletions cut 3 bases from V and 10 bases from J, with 8 bases between. CDR1 and CDR2 (germline): SGDLS, YYNGEE. CDR3 amino acids: CASSDRESPLHF. The CDR3 DNA reads TGTGCCAGCAGCGACCGAGAGTCACCCCTCCACTTT.

This clonotype came up a few times. The J gene is TRBJ2-7, the V gene TRBV28, with D perhaps matching TRBD2 (5 bases). CDR3 length: 14 residues. The V end lost 2 bases, the J end lost 2 bases, and 10 bases lay between the germline ends. CDR1 is MDHEN, CDR2 SYDVKM, per germline. CDR3 residues: CASSLLVGAYEQYF. CDR3 DNA sequence: TGTGCCAGCAGTTTACTAGTGGGAGCCTACGAGCAGTACTTC.

This clonotype was seen a few times. The V gene is TRBV30, the J gene TRBJ1-6; weak D call: TRBD1 (5 bases). Germline V gene sequence: CDR1 GTSNPN, CDR2 SVGIG (reference sequence). The CDR3 loop spans 15 amino acids. The germline V and J ends were trimmed by 1 base and 6 bases, with 13 bases remaining between them. CDR3 sequence: CAWSETAGGNSPLHF. DNA of the CDR3: TGTGCCTGGAGTGAGACAGCCGGCGGTAATTCACCCCTCCACTTT.

This clonotype qualifies as medium-sized (0.01 to 0.1%). This chain connects TRBV30 to TRBJ1-2; D might be TRBD1 (5 bases). This CDR3 has 15 residues. Germline lookup yields CDR1 GTSNPN and CDR2 SVGIG (reference sequence). V was trimmed by 7 bases and J by 0 bases, leaving 18 bases between them. The CDR3 DNA follows: TGTGCCTTAGGGGAGAATCCCCGAACTAACTATGGCTACACCTTC. This translates into CALGENPRTNYGYTF.

In its sample, this clonotype ranks as medium-sized. The rearrangement uses TRBV28 and TRBJ2-6, with no clear D. Trimming took off 7 bases at V and 0 bases at J, with 16 bases between the two ends. Germline V gene sequence: CDR1 MDHEN, CDR2 SYDVKM. This CDR3 has 17 amino acids. The CDR3 DNA is TGTGCCAGCAAGGCGGCCCTCCCAACCTCTGGGGCCAACGTCCTGACTTTC. Its translation is CASKAALPTSGANVLTF.

This rearrangement joins TRBV5-6 to TRBJ1-5; no clear D. V was pared by 0 bases and J by 3 bases, with 1 base between. The CDR3 consists of 12 residues. Germline CDR1 and CDR2: SGHDT and YYEEEE. CDR3 region: CASSLANQPQHF. Written as DNA, the CDR3 is TGTGCCAGCAGCTTGGCCAATCAGCCCCAGCATTTT.

Judged by abundance, this clonotype is large (0.1 to 1%). This rearrangement joins TRBV28 to TRBJ2-1; D unclear. CDR1 is MDHEN, CDR2 SYDVKM, per germline. The CDR3 totals 13 residues. V lost 7 bases and J 10 bases, leaving 17 bases between the germline ends. This CDR3 reads CASTDLSALEQFF. As DNA, the CDR3 is TGTGCCAGCACCGATTTATCAGCTCTCGAGCAGTTCTTC.

This clonotype is categorized as medium-sized. The V call is TRBV6-2 or TRBV6-3, the J call TRBJ2-3; 7 bases agree with TRBD1. This CDR3 has 16 amino acids. Germline-derived CDR1 and CDR2 are MNHEY and SVGEGT. Trimming took 0 bases from V and 3 from J; bases not matched to a gene: 6. For the CDR3, the DNA is TGTGCCAGCAGTTACTCAAAGGGGGCCACTACAGATACGCAGTATTTT. This gives the protein CASSYSKGATTDTQYF.

This clonotype is judged large (0.1 to 1%). V usage is TRBV5-5 and J usage is TRBJ2-7; 8 nucleotides line up with TRBD1. This CDR3 spans 15 amino acids. From germline, CDR1 is SGHKS and CDR2 YYEKEE (reference sequence). J gave up 3 bases and V 4 bases, and 9 bases lay outside the gene matches. The CDR3 DNA reads as TGTGCCAGCAGCCGTGCGACAGGGGTAGGCTACGAGCAGTACTTC. This translates into CASSRATGVGYEQYF.

By its share, this clonotype is medium-sized. This sequence joins TRBV25-1 and TRBJ2-7; perhaps TRBD2 as D (5 bases). CDR1 and CDR2 (germline): MGHDK, SYGVNS. Trimming stripped 6 bases from V and 4 bases from J, with 10 bases between. The CDR3 length is 12 residues. CDR3 coding DNA: TGTGCCAGCAGCGGCGGGTATTACGAGCAGTACTTC. This encodes CASSGGYYEQYF.